Included here is one T cell receptor (beta chain) sequence, with context. The CDR3 has 18 residues. Germline V gene sequence: CDR1 KGHSY, CDR2 FQNENV. J gave up 3 bases and V 4 bases, and 13 bases lay outside the gene matches. Repertoires were generated with immunoSEQ multiplex PCR, while TCRdb's copy carries only in-frame clones and drops some. The repertoire includes 6,500 to 9,000 clones, roughly 70% of them detected once, and about 42% sits in the top ten. This entry belongs to a study of PD-1 blockade in classical Hodgkin lymphoma. On the study more broadly: Nivolumab was administered to patients intravenously at 3 mg/kg every 2 weeks.

Time point denoted: cycle 4 day 1 (C4D1), after five to seven weeks of nivolumab. Every patient relapsed after autologous stem cell transplantation, and brentuximab vedotin exposure varied. The receptor was isolated from a human donor with classical Hodgkin lymphoma. The chain is built from TRBV16 and TRBJ1-5; TRBD1 matches at 9 bases. The specimen comprised peripheral blood mononuclear cells (PBMCs), sampled before the fourth cycle of nivolumab. CDR3 sequence (DNA): TGTGCCAGCAGCCCTAGGGGTCGGACAGGGGTGGCCAATCAGCCCCAGCATTTT. It translates to CASSPRGRTGVANQPQHF.